The 11 T cell receptor beta chains below come from one sample, sequenced in a study of blood T cell repertoires in COVID-19. The repertoire was sequenced with immunoSEQ multiplex PCR; TCRdb's copy has only in-frame clones and lacks some. This table holds about 370,000 clones, around 92% found once. Sequencing input: peripheral blood. The receptors derive from a woman aged 30 to 39 with COVID-19, enrolled during active disease.

This clone was seen just once. The chain joins TRBV19 to TRBJ2-7, with D maybe TRBD1 (6 bases). The germline V and J ends were trimmed by 3 bases and 2 bases, with 14 bases remaining between them. This CDR3 contains 15 residues. From germline, CDR1 is LNHDA and CDR2 SQIVND (reference sequence). CDR3 amino acids: CASSIMDSITYEQYF. The CDR3 nucleotides read TGTGCCAGTAGTATTATGGACAGCATAACCTACGAGCAGTACTTC. The variable domain in full, completed from reference TRBV19 and TRBJ2-7, reads DGGITQSPKYLFRKEGQNVTLSCEQNLNHDAMYWYRQDPGQGLRLIYYSQIVNDFQKGDIAEGYSVSREKKESFPLTVTSAQKNPTAFYLCASSIMDSITYEQYFGPGTRLTVT.

This sequence joins TRBV2 and TRBJ2-7; 7 bases match TRBD2. V was pared by 8 bases and J by 0 bases, with 4 bases of the junction left unmatched. Germline values: CDR1 SNHLY, CDR2 FYNNEI. The CDR3 is 13 residues long. CDR3 protein: CASGGGSSYEQYV. For the CDR3, the DNA is TGTGCCAGCGGGGGGGGGAGCTCCTACGAGCAGTACGTC.

J is TRBJ2-1 and V is TRBV4-2, with a possible D match to TRBD2 (7 bases). This CDR3 is 17 amino acids long. V was trimmed by 2 bases and J by 6 bases, leaving 20 bases between them. Germline V gene lookup returns CDR1 LGHNA and CDR2 YNFKEQ. The CDR3 is CASSQHPPGGSVNEQFF. CDR3 nucleotides: TGTGCCAGCAGCCAACACCCCCCGGGGGGCTCAGTCAATGAGCAGTTCTTC.

This clone was found once. DNA for the CDR3: TGTGCCAGCAGCTTAGTACAATGGGAGGTTAGCACAGATACGCAGTATTTT. Translating it yields CASSLVQWEVSTDTQYF. This chain joins TRBV11-2 and TRBJ2-3, with a possible D match to TRBD2 (6 bases). The V and J ends lost 1 base and 0 bases respectively, with 14 bases between them. The V gene's germline CDR1 is SGHAT and CDR2 FQNNGV. This CDR3 contains 17 residues.

The chain uses TRBV12-3 or TRBV12-4 and TRBJ1-1; 7 bases are shared with TRBD1. V shed 7 bases and J 4 bases; nucleotides not matched to a gene: 6. The CDR3 is 13 residues long. The CDR3 sequence is CASTKGAGTEAFF. The CDR3 DNA reads as TGTGCCAGCACCAAGGGGGCCGGCACTGAAGCTTTCTTT.

The chain carries TRBV11-2 and TRBJ2-1; TRBD1 matches 11 bases. J gave up 2 bases and V 7 bases, and 4 bases lay outside the gene matches. CDR1 and CDR2 from the germline V gene are SGHAT and FQNNGV. The CDR3 is 15 amino acids. The CDR3 spells CASNPGQGAYNEQFF. DNA for the CDR3: TGTGCCAGCAACCCGGGACAGGGGGCCTACAATGAGCAGTTCTTC.

The V call is TRBV9, the J call TRBJ1-1, with D possibly being TRBD1 (5 bases). Germline V gene sequence: CDR1 SGDLS, CDR2 YYNGEE. The CDR3 extends over 15 amino acids. With 0 bases removed from V and 0 bases from J, the gap between germline ends came to 9 bases. As DNA, the CDR3 is TGTGCCAGCAGCGTAGATGGACAAATGAACACTGAAGCTTTCTTT. Encoded protein: CASSVDGQMNTEAFF.

The chain is built from TRBV4-3 and TRBJ2-1; D may be TRBD2 (5 bases). Germline lookup yields CDR1 LGHNA and CDR2 YSLEER. Trimming removed 0 bases from V and 1 base from J, with 10 bases in between. The CDR3 has 16 amino acids. In DNA, the CDR3 is TGCGCCAGCAGCCAAGATTTCCTAGCTTCCTACAATGAGCAGTTCTTC. Translation: CASSQDFLASYNEQFF.

V is TRBV4-2 and J is TRBJ2-1, with 9 bases matching TRBD1. Per the germline V gene, CDR1 is LGHNA and CDR2 is YNFKEQ. The length of the CDR3 is 15 residues. Trimming cost V 0 bases and J 7 bases; bases outside gene matches: 4. As DNA, the CDR3 is TGTGCCAGCAGCCAAGATAGGGGACAGGGTAATGAGCAGTTCTTC. It yields the protein CASSQDRGQGNEQFF.

The chain carries TRBV7-6 and TRBJ1-5, with a weak D call TRBD1 (6 bases). The germline gives CDR1 SGHVS, CDR2 FNYEAQ. Trimming removed 6 bases from V and 0 bases from J, with 15 bases in between. The CDR3 spans 16 residues. The CDR3 protein is CASRDRTDYSNQPQHF. CDR3 nucleotide sequence: TGTGCCAGCAGGGACCGGACAGATTATAGCAATCAGCCCCAGCATTTT.

The chain links TRBV5-5 to TRBJ1-2; TRBD1 matches 8 bases. The CDR3 is 14 amino acids. Trimming at V came to 3 bases and at J to 8 bases, leaving 9 bases not matched to a gene. The germline CDR1 and CDR2 sequences are SGHKS and YYEKEE (reference sequence). This CDR3 is CASSSGQGTGGYTF. The CDR3 nucleotides are TGTGCCAGCAGCTCCGGACAGGGAACGGGCGGCTACACCTTC.